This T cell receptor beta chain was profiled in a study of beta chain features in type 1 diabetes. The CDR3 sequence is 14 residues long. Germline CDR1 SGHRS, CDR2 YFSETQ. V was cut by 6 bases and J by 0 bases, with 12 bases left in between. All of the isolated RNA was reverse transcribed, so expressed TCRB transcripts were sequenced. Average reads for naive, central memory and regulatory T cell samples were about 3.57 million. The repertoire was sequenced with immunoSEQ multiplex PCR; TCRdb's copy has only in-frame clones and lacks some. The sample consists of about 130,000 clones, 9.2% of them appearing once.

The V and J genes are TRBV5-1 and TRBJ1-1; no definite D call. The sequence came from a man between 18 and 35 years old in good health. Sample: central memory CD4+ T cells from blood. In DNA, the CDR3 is TGCGCCAGCAAAAGCCCCCCCATGAACACTGAAGCTTTCTTT. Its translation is CASKSPPMNTEAFF. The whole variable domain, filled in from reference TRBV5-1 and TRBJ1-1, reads KAGVTQTPRYLIKTRGQQVTLSCSPISGHRSVSWYQQTPGQGLQFLFEYFSETQRNKGNFPGRFSGRQFSNSRSEMNVSTLELGDSALYLCASKSPPMNTEAFFGQGTRLTVV.